This T cell receptor beta chain emerged from a study of T cell responses to AZD1222 COVID-19 vaccine. Concerning this clone itself: The target antigen is unknown.

Study-wide results and limits: Reportedly, nearly half the spike-specific TCRs target unmutated variant regions. Dominant at 160-218 and 743-854, vaccine-associated CD4 TCRs also spanned spike. Donors were largely white British and mainly female; clonal diversity was possibly underestimated. Repertoire sampling happened only post peak T cell response.

Only in-frame clones appear in the TCRdb table, and some are missing; sequencing was by immunoSEQ multiplex PCR. The table has roughly 110,000 clones, 85% to 90% seen once. The germline V gene encodes CDR1 MNHEY and CDR2 SVGEGT. Trimming removed 5 bases from V and 8 bases from J; junction bases left unmatched: 10. The CDR3 length is 14 residues. V and J are TRBV6-2 or TRBV6-3 and TRBJ1-2, with TRBD1 matching over 8 bases. The sample consisted of peripheral blood, taken on day 0 of AZD1222 vaccination. The clonotype was recovered from an adult in good health. The CDR3 loop is CASSPTRDRSGYTF. CDR3 sequence (DNA): TGTGCCAGCAGTCCGACTCGGGACAGGAGCGGCTACACCTTC.